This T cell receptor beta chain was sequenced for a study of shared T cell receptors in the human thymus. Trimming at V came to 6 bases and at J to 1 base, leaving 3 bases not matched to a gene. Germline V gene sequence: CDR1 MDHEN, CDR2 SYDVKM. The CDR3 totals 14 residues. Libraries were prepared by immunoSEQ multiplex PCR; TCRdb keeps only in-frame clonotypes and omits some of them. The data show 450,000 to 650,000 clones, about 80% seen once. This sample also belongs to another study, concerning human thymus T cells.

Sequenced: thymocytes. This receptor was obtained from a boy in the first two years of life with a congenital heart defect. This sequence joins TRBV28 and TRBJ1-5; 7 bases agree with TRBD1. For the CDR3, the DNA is TGTGCCAGCAGACGACAGGGAAGCAATCAGCCCCAGCATTTT. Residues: CASRRQGSNQPQHF.